Described below is a single TCR beta chain sequence and its context. Which antigen it targets is not known. The method behind the library was 5' RACE. Each TCR library was prepared from around 3,200 ng of total RNA. For each sample, cDNA was synthesized in eight separate reactions using SMARTScribe reverse transcriptase. Unique molecular identifiers containing a 6-nucleotide sample barcode were introduced through template switching during cDNA synthesis. TCRalpha and TCRbeta cDNA was amplified by two nested PCRs of approximately 17 and 9 cycles, with bead purification after each PCR. Before amplification, the cDNA was treated with uracil DNA-glycosylase and purified using the QIAquick PCR purification kit. The second PCR was the step at which Illumina TruSeq-compatible adapters and sample-specific barcodes were added. TapeStation and Qubit were used to check library quality and concentration, and about 5.2 ng of each library went into the pool. Pooled libraries were sequenced on an Illumina HiSeq2500 single-index Rapid Run with 2 x 100 bp reads and custom sequencing primers. As for the original processing: MiGEC version 1.2.6 was used for UMI-based consensus assembly to correct PCR and sequencing errors. MiXCR version 2.1.1 was used for V(D)J alignment, clonotype assembly and CDR3 extraction. To normalise gene usage, clonotype sharing and MAIT/NKT TCR abundance, the analysis used the top 1000, 10 000 and 20 000 clonotypes per sample. After downsampling to 27 000 UMIs, diversity was calculated as the inverse Simpson index using the vegan R package. Paired Mann-Whitney U tests were applied to discordant twin pairs, and Benjamini-Hochberg correction was used for multiple testing. One entry per CDR3 protein sequence results from the TCRdb reprocessing of the reads, with DNA left out. The authors' filters were not applied to this entry. The table for this sample lists around 380,000 distinct CDR3 sequences. The ten largest clones add up to more than 2% of the sample.

These data come from a study of monozygotic twins with inflammatory bowel disease (dated by TCRdb to between 2017 and 2020). Regarding the study in general: The complete study included approximately 30 monozygotic twin pairs: 19 IBD-discordant Danish pairs and nine German pairs, of which four were IBD-concordant and five were IBD-discordant. Each individual had, on average, about 151 000 unique TCRalpha sequences and 181 000 unique TCRbeta sequences available for analysis. The search for disease-associated traits relied mainly on comparing, within discordant pairs, IBD patients with their genetically identical healthy co-twins. Overall results and qualifications from the work: The analysis was unable to tell different T cell subtypes apart. The results gave no support for a single strong signal or clonotype linked to IBD. Compared with healthy twins, IBD patients shared fewer clonotypes with other individuals, and the difference was most pronounced in patients with signs of disease activity. Measured by the inverse Simpson index, TCRbeta repertoire diversity was lower in IBD patients than in their healthy co-twins. Concordant and discordant twins showed no difference in repertoire similarity, possibly because of limited statistical power. Differing immunosuppressive treatments among patients may have added background noise and inter-individual variability to the repertoires.

From each donor, a roughly 2.5 ml peripheral blood sample was drawn into PAXgene tubes and stored at -80 degrees C. Without any T cell sorting, total RNA was extracted from whole blood using the PAXgene blood miRNA kit on an automated QIAcube. Peripheral blood from monozygotic twin pairs who were concordant or discordant for inflammatory bowel disease underwent deep TCRalpha and TCRbeta repertoire profiling using unique molecular barcoding. Smoking habits were recorded for all twin pairs, and each individual was classified as a current, former or never smoker. As encoded in the germline V gene, CDR1 is MNHEY while CDR2 is SVGAGI. There are 13 amino acids in the CDR3, from cysteine to phenylalanine inclusive. The nucleotide record is missing.

This TCR came from a human donor with ulcerative colitis or Crohn's disease, or a healthy co-twin of an affected twin (not recorded which). Sequenced sample: blood. The rearrangement joined TRBV6-5 to TRBJ2-7; the D gene TCRdb calls, TRBD1, cannot be checked with no DNA. The CDR3 is CASSYGQSYEQYF.